A selection of T cell receptor beta chains follows, all from one sample in a study of blood T cells in healthy people across ages. MiXCR, run by TCRdb on the 5' RACE reads, gives a single entry per CDR3 protein. The table has almost 1 million distinct CDR3 sequences, approximately 50% seen once; the top ten hold about 22%. Sequencing was performed on blood. The receptors come from a woman aged 60-75 years in good health. CDR3s include the opening cysteine and the closing phenylalanine or tryptophan. The order of the fields is V gene, J gene, clone size, D gene, CDR3 DNA, CDR3 protein. The D gene is left open where the match is weak. Some rows mark clone size as missing; the rest say once, few, many or name a class of expanded clone.

v_call: TRBV5-1
j_call: TRBJ2-7
clone_size: few
d_call: TRBD1
cdr3_nt: TGCGCCAGCAGCGCAAACCGGGACAGGGGAATCCACGAGCAGTACTTC
cdr3_aa: CASSANRDRGIHEQYF

v_call: TRBV15
j_call: TRBJ2-7
clone_size: .
d_call: TRBD1
cdr3_nt: TGTGTCACCAGCAGACAGGGTCACCACGAGCAGTACTTC
cdr3_aa: CVTSRQGHHEQYF

v_call: TRBV27
j_call: TRBJ2-7
clone_size: .
d_call: TRBD2
cdr3_nt: TGTGCCAGCAGTTTTTCGGGGAGGGTGTCGGGCTACGAGCAGTACTTC
cdr3_aa: CASSFSGRVSGYEQYF

v_call: TRBV3-1
j_call: TRBJ2-3
clone_size: .
d_call: .
cdr3_nt: TGTGCCAGCAGCCACGAGTCAGGAGCGAGTGCGTGGTATACGCAGTATTTT
cdr3_aa: CASSHESGASAWYTQYF

v_call: TRBV6-2/TRBV6-3
j_call: TRBJ2-7
clone_size: .
d_call: .
cdr3_nt: TGTGCCAGCAGTTTTCAGGGGCACGAGCAGTACTTC
cdr3_aa: CASSFQGHEQYF

v_call: TRBV5-1
j_call: TRBJ2-1
clone_size: many
d_call: .
cdr3_nt: TGCGCCAGCAGCCACTGGGGTCCGGGAGACAATGAGCAGTTCTTC
cdr3_aa: CASSHWGPGDNEQFF

v_call: TRBV20-1
j_call: TRBJ2-1
clone_size: .
d_call: .
cdr3_nt: TGCAGTGCCCTGCCCCTGACTGAATACAATGAGCAGTTCTTC
cdr3_aa: CSALPLTEYNEQFF

v_call: TRBV7-3
j_call: TRBJ2-1
clone_size: .
d_call: .
cdr3_nt: TGTGCCAGCAGCCCCCGGGGGAGCGGTAATGAGCAGTTCTTC
cdr3_aa: CASSPRGSGNEQFF

v_call: TRBV14
j_call: TRBJ2-7
clone_size: .
d_call: TRBD1
cdr3_nt: TGTGCCAGCAGCCATCCCCGGCGGACAGGGAATGACGAGCAGTACTTC
cdr3_aa: CASSHPRRTGNDEQYF

v_call: TRBV4-1
j_call: TRBJ1-4
clone_size: .
d_call: TRBD1
cdr3_nt: TGCGCCAGCAGGCTTGCGGGACAGTCTAATGAAAAACTGTTTTTT
cdr3_aa: CASRLAGQSNEKLFF

v_call: TRBV18
j_call: TRBJ2-3
clone_size: .
d_call: .
cdr3_nt: TGTGCCAGCTCAAGGGACCAAGGGGGTTCAGATACGCAGTATTTT
cdr3_aa: CASSRDQGGSDTQYF

v_call: TRBV6-5
j_call: TRBJ2-3
clone_size: few
d_call: .
cdr3_nt: TGTGCCAGCAGTACCACAGGGTTTGCGACAGATACGCAGTATTTT
cdr3_aa: CASSTTGFATDTQYF

v_call: TRBV5-1
j_call: TRBJ2-7
clone_size: few
d_call: .
cdr3_nt: TGCGCCAGCAGCTTAGGGGGTCTAGAGTACGAGCAGTACTTC
cdr3_aa: CASSLGGLEYEQYF

v_call: TRBV5-1
j_call: TRBJ2-7
clone_size: .
d_call: .
cdr3_nt: TGCGCCAGCAGCCCGGCGACAGGCGGTTACTACGAGCAGTACTTC
cdr3_aa: CASSPATGGYYEQYF

v_call: TRBV10-3
j_call: TRBJ2-7
clone_size: .
d_call: .
cdr3_nt: TGTGCCATCAGTGAGGCGAACGGGAGAGTTGAGCAGTACTTC
cdr3_aa: CAISEANGRVEQYF

v_call: TRBV12-3/TRBV12-4
j_call: TRBJ2-1
clone_size: .
d_call: .
cdr3_nt: TGTGCCAGCAGTTTCGTCCGGAGGGGGCAGCGTGAGCAGTTCTTC
cdr3_aa: CASSFVRRGQREQFF

v_call: TRBV9
j_call: TRBJ1-1
clone_size: .
d_call: .
cdr3_nt: TGTGCCAGCAGCGCTTCGGTGGGGGACACTGAAGCTTTCTTT
cdr3_aa: CASSASVGDTEAFF

v_call: TRBV4-2
j_call: TRBJ2-3
clone_size: .
d_call: .
cdr3_nt: TGTGCCAGCAGTCCCCTAGAGAGGACAGATACGCAGTATTTT
cdr3_aa: CASSPLERTDTQYF

v_call: TRBV30
j_call: TRBJ1-5
clone_size: once
d_call: TRBD1
cdr3_nt: TGTGCCTGGAACAGGGGGGGAAATCAGCCCCAGCATTTT
cdr3_aa: CAWNRGGNQPQHF

v_call: TRBV7-2
j_call: TRBJ2-5
clone_size: .
d_call: TRBD2
cdr3_nt: TGTGCCAGCAGCTTAGAGGGGACTAGCGGGAGAATAGGAGAGCAGTACTTC
cdr3_aa: CASSLEGTSGRIGEQYF

v_call: TRBV4-1
j_call: TRBJ2-5
clone_size: .
d_call: TRBD2
cdr3_nt: TGCGCCAGCAGCCAAGCTCCGACTAGCGGGGCAGAGACCCAGTACTTC
cdr3_aa: CASSQAPTSGAETQYF

v_call: TRBV25-1
j_call: TRBJ2-7
clone_size: .
d_call: .
cdr3_nt: TGTGCCAGCAGTGACTTTGGCAGGGCGCGGGAGCAGTACTTC
cdr3_aa: CASSDFGRAREQYF

v_call: TRBV27
j_call: TRBJ2-7
clone_size: .
d_call: .
cdr3_nt: TGTGCCAGCAGCCCGGGACACCAAACCTACGAGCAGTACTTC
cdr3_aa: CASSPGHQTYEQYF

v_call: TRBV7-2
j_call: TRBJ1-6
clone_size: .
d_call: .
cdr3_nt: TGTGCCAGCAGCATAGACAGAGGCTCACCCCTCCACTTT
cdr3_aa: CASSIDRGSPLHF

v_call: TRBV9
j_call: TRBJ2-1
clone_size: .
d_call: .
cdr3_nt: TGTGCCAGCAGCGTTCATGAACAAGGGGAGCAGTTCTTC
cdr3_aa: CASSVHEQGEQFF

v_call: TRBV7-6
j_call: TRBJ2-5
clone_size: few
d_call: TRBD1
cdr3_nt: TGTGCCAGCAGCCAGACAGGGGGTTGGGAGACCCAGTACTTC
cdr3_aa: CASSQTGGWETQYF

v_call: TRBV7-8
j_call: TRBJ1-2
clone_size: .
d_call: TRBD1
cdr3_nt: TGTGCCAGCAGCCGTAGGGACAGGGGGTCTCACTATGGCTACACCTTC
cdr3_aa: CASSRRDRGSHYGYTF

v_call: TRBV28
j_call: TRBJ2-7
clone_size: .
d_call: .
cdr3_nt: TGTGCCAGCAGAGACCCAGGGTACGAGCAGTACTTC
cdr3_aa: CASRDPGYEQYF

v_call: TRBV5-1
j_call: TRBJ2-1
clone_size: .
d_call: .
cdr3_nt: TGCGCCAGCAGCTTGGTACAGGAAGGCTACAATGAGCAGTTCTTC
cdr3_aa: CASSLVQEGYNEQFF

v_call: TRBV7-7
j_call: TRBJ2-5
clone_size: .
d_call: TRBD2
cdr3_nt: TGTGCCAGCAGCTTAGCTGGACTAGACGGCCGGAAAGAGACCCAGTACTTC
cdr3_aa: CASSLAGLDGRKETQYF

v_call: TRBV6-2/TRBV6-3
j_call: TRBJ2-5
clone_size: .
d_call: TRBD2
cdr3_nt: TGTGCCAGCTCACGACTTAGCGGGAGATGGGAGACCCAGTACTTC
cdr3_aa: CASSRLSGRWETQYF

v_call: TRBV12-3/TRBV12-4
j_call: TRBJ1-1
clone_size: .
d_call: TRBD1
cdr3_nt: TGTGCCAGCAGTCCCGGACAGGGTGTCGCTGAAGCTTTCTTT
cdr3_aa: CASSPGQGVAEAFF

v_call: TRBV21-1
j_call: TRBJ1-2
clone_size: few
d_call: .
cdr3_nt: TGTGCCAGCAGCAATCACACTAACTATGGCTACACCTTC
cdr3_aa: CASSNHTNYGYTF

v_call: TRBV20-1
j_call: TRBJ2-7
clone_size: .
d_call: .
cdr3_nt: TGCAGTGCCAACGGGGGTGGCGGCTACGAGCAGTACTTC
cdr3_aa: CSANGGGGYEQYF

v_call: TRBV27
j_call: TRBJ1-5
clone_size: .
d_call: .
cdr3_nt: TGTGCCAGCAGTTCCTATTACGATCAGCCCCAGCATTTT
cdr3_aa: CASSSYYDQPQHF

v_call: TRBV29-1
j_call: TRBJ2-1
clone_size: few
d_call: TRBD2
cdr3_nt: TGCAGCGTTGCAGGGGTTCCCAGGGCGGGAGGGCCAAATGAGCAGTTCTTC
cdr3_aa: CSVAGVPRAGGPNEQFF

v_call: TRBV7-2
j_call: TRBJ2-5
clone_size: once
d_call: .
cdr3_nt: TGTGCCAGCAGCCCAGGGGGGACTAGATGGAATGAGCAGTACTTC
cdr3_aa: CASSPGGTRWNEQYF